The clone carrying this T cell receptor (beta chain) was seen a handful of times. Its specificity is unknown. Template switching with 5'RACE generated the TCR cDNA and added a universal primer site and UMIs. Each CDR3 protein gets one entry after TCRdb re-called the 5' RACE reads with MiXCR. The profile covers approximately 550,000 distinct CDR3 sequences, with around an eighth appearing a single time and 11% to 15% taken by the ten largest. This record comes from a study of T cells after yellow fever vaccination. Study-wide results and caveats: Overall, a small share of clonotypes was seen in both CD4 and CD8 compartments. The secondary response peaked faster, at day 5 versus 15, but was weaker. Contamination of FACS-sorted repertoires by abundant clonotypes from the bulk population could occur.

The germline V gene encodes CDR1 MNHEY and CDR2 SVGEGT. J gave up 1 base and V 2 bases, and 17 bases lay outside the gene matches. The CDR3 loop spans 21 amino acids. This specimen was PBMCs, taken on the day of the yellow fever booster vaccination. The chain couples TRBV6-2 or TRBV6-3 to TRBJ2-7; 13 bases fit TRBD2. The receptor's source is a man aged 25 to 40 who received the YFV17D yellow fever vaccine. The CDR3 bases are TGTGCCAGCAGTTACGAGGCGACCGGGACTAGCGGGACATGGGGGTCCTACGAGCAGTACTTC. This encodes CASSYEATGTSGTWGSYEQYF.